Listed below are T cell receptor beta chains from one sample, sequenced in a study of blood T cell repertoires in COVID-19. Clones were read by immunoSEQ multiplex PCR, and TCRdb kept only the in-frame ones, dropping some. The sample carries around 310,000 clones, over 85% recorded once. The specimen sequenced was PBMCs or T cells enriched from blood (not recorded which). These receptors were obtained from a woman aged 30 to 39 who had recovered from COVID-19. Each CDR3 is given with its conserved first and last residue.

V gene: TRBV29-1; J gene: TRBJ1-2; CDR3 protein: CSAAGQDRVGGYTF
V gene: TRBV6-4; J gene: TRBJ1-4; CDR3 protein: CASSPQGEGEKLFF
V gene: TRBV4-2; J gene: TRBJ2-1; CDR3 protein: CASSQEDLAGVGDEQFF
V gene: TRBV5-6; J gene: TRBJ2-7; CDR3 protein: CASSPGQYDLGGEQYF
V gene: TRBV12-3/TRBV12-4; J gene: TRBJ2-1; CDR3 protein: CASSRTGNGEQFF
V gene: TRBV30; J gene: TRBJ1-4; CDR3 protein: CAWSVQQGPEKLFF
V gene: TRBV12-3/TRBV12-4; J gene: TRBJ2-2; CDR3 protein: CASSPQGTGELFF
V gene: TRBV7-2; J gene: TRBJ2-3; CDR3 protein: CASSSGLAGGPGDTQYF
V gene: TRBV5-6; J gene: TRBJ2-2; CDR3 protein: CASSLAGGGWTGELFF
V gene: TRBV6-2/TRBV6-3; J gene: TRBJ2-1; CDR3 protein: CASSPNQVSPYNEQFF